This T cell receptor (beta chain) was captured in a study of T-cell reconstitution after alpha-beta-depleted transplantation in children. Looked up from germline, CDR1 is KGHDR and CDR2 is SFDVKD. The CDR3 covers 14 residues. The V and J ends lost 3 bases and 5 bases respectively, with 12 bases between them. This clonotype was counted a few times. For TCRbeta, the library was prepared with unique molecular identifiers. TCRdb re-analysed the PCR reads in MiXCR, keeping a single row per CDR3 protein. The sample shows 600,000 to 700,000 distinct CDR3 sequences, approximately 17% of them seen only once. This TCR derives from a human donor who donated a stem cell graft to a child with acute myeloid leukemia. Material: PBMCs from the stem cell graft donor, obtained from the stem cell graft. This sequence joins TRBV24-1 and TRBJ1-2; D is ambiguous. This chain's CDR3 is CATSDGGGDYGYTF. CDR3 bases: TGTGCCACCAGTGATGGCGGAGGAGATTATGGCTACACCTTC.